These 10 T cell receptor beta chains were all obtained from the same sample, sequenced in a study of blood T cell repertoires in COVID-19. TCRdb's table, derived via immunoSEQ multiplex PCR, lists solely in-frame clones and lacks some. The table records 110,000 to 150,000 clones, 80% to 90% of them present only once. The material sequenced was peripheral blood. The receptor source for this set is a woman aged 60 to 75 with active COVID-19.

The chain couples TRBV7-9 to TRBJ2-7, with 13 nucleotides matching TRBD2. J gave up 3 bases and V 1 base, and 3 bases lay outside the gene matches. The CDR3 contains 16 residues. Germline V gene sequence: CDR1 SEHNR, CDR2 FQNEAQ (reference sequence). The CDR3 DNA reads TGTGCCAGCAGCTTAGAGGGACTAGCGGGAAACTACGAGCAGTACTTC. Translated: CASSLEGLAGNYEQYF.

This rearrangement joins TRBV30 to TRBJ2-7, with D perhaps matching TRBD1 (6 bases). V lost 5 bases, J lost 6 bases, and 17 bases lay in between. Per the germline V gene, CDR1 is GTSNPN and CDR2 is SVGIG (reference sequence). The CDR3 has 13 amino acids. The CDR3 sequence is CAWGLQGRGEQYF. Written as DNA, the CDR3 is TGTGCCTGGGGATTACAGGGTAGGGGCGAGCAGTACTTC. Together with reference TRBV30 and TRBJ2-7, the CDR3 gives the full variable domain: SQTIHQWPATLVQPVGSPLSLECTVEGTSNPNLYWYRQAAGRGLQLLFYSVGIGQISSEVPQNLSASRPQDRQFILSSKKLLLSDSGFYLCAWGLQGRGEQYFGPGTRLTVT.

The chain is built from TRBV28 and TRBJ1-6, with 7 bases fitting TRBD1. CDR1 is MDHEN, CDR2 SYDVKM, per germline. The CDR3 is made up of 15 amino acids. The trim removed 3 bases at V and 12 bases at J, leaving 11 bases unmatched. The CDR3 region is CASSFSGTVGKPLHF. Here the CDR3 DNA reads TGTGCCAGCAGTTTCTCCGGGACAGTGGGTAAACCCCTCCACTTT.

This clone was recorded only once. The chain carries TRBV27 and TRBJ2-1, with 8 bases that match TRBD2. CDR3 size: 18 residues. Germline V CDR1 and CDR2: MNHEY, SMNVEV (reference sequence). The J segment lost 0 bases and the V segment lost 2 bases, leaving 9 bases of the junction unmatched. The CDR3 DNA is TGTGCCAGCAGTTTAGGGCTAGCGGGTCTAAGCTCCTACAATGAGCAGTTCTTC. This translates into CASSLGLAGLSSYNEQFF.

The chain combines TRBV27 with TRBJ1-2; D possibly corresponds to TRBD1 (5 bases). The germline V gene encodes CDR1 MNHEY and CDR2 SMNVEV (reference sequence). Trimming left V 9 bases short and J 6 bases short, with 17 bases between. CDR3 length: 13 residues. CDR3 loop: CASSTSGRNGYTF. The CDR3 nucleotides read TGTGCCAGTTCGACCTCAGGGCGGAATGGCTACACCTTC.

V gene TRBV3-1 (or the pseudogene TRBV3-2) combines with J gene TRBJ2-7, with TRBD1 as a possible D gene (5 bases). The CDR3 has 17 residues. Germline CDR1 LGHDT, CDR2 YNNKEL (reference sequence). The V end was cut by 5 bases, the J end by 5 bases, with 25 bases between. The CDR3 DNA follows: TGTGCCAGCAGCAGGTGGCAGGGTACGTTTGAATCGGACGAGCAGTACTTC. Amino acids: CASSRWQGTFESDEQYF.

This chain connects TRBV19 to TRBJ1-1; weak D call: TRBD1 (5 bases). The V and J ends lost 1 base and 5 bases respectively, with 11 bases between them. The CDR3 has 14 residues. The germline gives CDR1 LNHDA, CDR2 SQIVND (reference sequence). CDR3 nucleotide sequence: TGTGCCAGTAGTATAGTTCAGGGCTGGACTGAAGCTTTCTTT. It yields the protein CASSIVQGWTEAFF.

This clone is a singleton in its sample. The chain joins TRBV20-1 to TRBJ2-2; D is possibly TRBD1 (6 bases). Germline loops: CDR1 DFQATT, CDR2 SNEGSKA (reference sequence). The CDR3 sequence is 11 residues long. The CDR3 coding sequence is TGCAGCGGCCAGGGGACCGGGGAGCTGTTTTTT. Encoded protein: CSGQGTGELFF.

This clone has just one count. The rearrangement links TRBV4-1 to TRBJ2-7; D might be TRBD2 (6 bases). The V end lost 0 bases, the J end lost 2 bases, and 14 bases lay between the germline ends. CDR1 and CDR2 (germline): MGHRA, YSYEKL. The CDR3 consists of 16 residues. The CDR3 sequence is CASSQEVQRVPYEQYF. For the CDR3, the DNA is TGCGCCAGCAGCCAAGAGGTCCAGCGGGTCCCCTACGAGCAGTACTTC.

V usage is TRBV30 and J usage is TRBJ2-2, with 7 bases matching TRBD1. Germline-derived CDR1 and CDR2 are GTSNPN and SVGIG (reference sequence). Germline trimming cut 3 bases from V and 1 base from J; bases unmatched to any gene: 2. The CDR3 covers 14 residues. The CDR3 DNA is TGTGCCTGGAGGGGACAGTTGAACACCGGGGAGCTGTTTTTT. This sequence encodes CAWRGQLNTGELFF.